This T cell receptor beta chain was captured in a study of blood T cell repertoires in COVID-19. Overall study context: Samples of COVID-19 (acute and convalescent) were obtained from the United States, Italy and Spain. The cDNA or gDNA used as material had been derived from T cells, B-cell-depleted T cells, or PBMCs.

In the authors' workflow: The authors estimated nucleated cell counts from reference gene primer amplification. Libraries were prepared by immunoSEQ multiplex PCR; TCRdb keeps only in-frame clonotypes and omits some of them. For V, J and clone size, that table is used; D and trimming come from the DNA. The profile shows 200,000 or so clones, 65% to 90% of them singletons. This clone has ten or more counts. The V gene's germline CDR1 is LGHDT and CDR2 YNNKEL (reference sequence). V was clipped by 4 bases and J by 2 bases, with 12 bases between them. CDR3 length equals 14 residues. The TCR comes from a human donor in a cohort sampled during active COVID-19. What was sequenced was peripheral blood. The genes are TRBV3-1 (or the pseudogene TRBV3-2) and TRBJ2-7, with D possibly matching TRBD1 (5 bases). CDR3 sequence reads: CASSLLGHPYEQYF. The CDR3 DNA follows: TGTGCCAGCAGCCTTCTCGGACACCCCTACGAGCAGTACTTC.